A single sample gave rise to the 9 T cell receptor beta chains below, sequenced in a study of blood T cell repertoires in COVID-19. Data came from immunoSEQ multiplex PCR; TCRdb stores just in-frame clones and leaves some out. The sample consists of about 250,000 clones, around 87% of them appearing once. The material sequenced was PBMCs or T cells enriched from blood (not recorded which). These receptors came from a woman between 45 and 60 years old who had recovered from COVID-19.

The J gene is TRBJ2-2, the V gene TRBV28, with D perhaps TRBD2 (6 bases). With 2 bases removed from V and 6 bases from J, the gap between germline ends came to 13 bases. Germline CDR1 and CDR2: MDHEN and SYDVKM. The CDR3 is 15 amino acids. The CDR3 sequence is CASSLHVGSAGELFF. The CDR3 DNA sequence: TGTGCCAGCAGTTTACACGTCGGGAGTGCCGGGGAGCTGTTTTTT. Supplemented by reference TRBV28 and TRBJ2-2, the full variable domain reads DVKVTQSSRYLVKRTGEKVFLECVQDMDHENMFWYRQDPGLGLRLIYFSYDVKMKEKGDIPEGYSVSREKKERFSLILESASTNQTSMYLCASSLHVGSAGELFFGEGSRLTVL.

J is TRBJ2-7 and V is TRBV4-3, with TRBD2 matching 8 bases. Trimming removed 4 bases from V and 4 bases from J; junction bases left unmatched: 12. This CDR3 region has 16 residues. Germline values: CDR1 LGHNA, CDR2 YSLEER. The CDR3 sequence is CASSLLPGGAHYEQYF. In nucleotides, the CDR3 is TGCGCCAGCAGCCTTTTACCGGGGGGGGCTCATTACGAGCAGTACTTC.

The count of this clone is one. V and J are TRBV7-9 and TRBJ1-1; D gene ambiguous. The CDR3 has 14 residues. V dropped 0 bases and J dropped 5 bases, with 10 bases sitting between them. CDR1 SEHNR and CDR2 FQNEAQ come from the germline V gene (reference sequence). Here the CDR3 DNA reads TGTGCCAGCAGCTTAGCACAGTCTACGACTGAAGCTTTCTTT. It yields the protein CASSLAQSTTEAFF.

The chain links TRBV18 to TRBJ1-1, with 10 nucleotides matching TRBD1. Germline-derived CDR1 and CDR2 are KGHSH and LQKENI. With 6 bases clipped from V and 1 base from J, the junction kept 8 bases outside the gene matches. The length of the CDR3 is 16 residues. CDR3 sequence reads: CASSPLRTGGNTEAFF. CDR3 DNA sequence: TGTGCCAGCTCCCCCCTTAGGACAGGGGGGAACACTGAAGCTTTCTTT.

The V and J genes are TRBV7-9 and TRBJ2-5, with 11 bases lining up with TRBD2. V shed 5 bases, J shed 2 bases, and the junction held 1 base outside the gene matches. This CDR3 is 14 amino acids long. The germline V gene has CDR1 SEHNR and CDR2 FQNEAQ (reference sequence). CDR3 bases: TGTGCCAGCAGCCGACTAGCGGGACAAGAGACCCAGTACTTC. This encodes CASSRLAGQETQYF. Combining the CDR3 with reference TRBV7-9 and TRBJ2-5 gives the whole variable domain DTGVSQNPRHKITKRGQNVTFRCDPISEHNRLYWYRQTLGQGPEFLTYFQNEAQLEKSRLLSDRFSAERPKGSFSTLEIQRTEQGDSAMYLCASSRLAGQETQYFGPGTRLLVL.

Concerning this clone: The sample carries other DNA sequences with the same CDR3. The chain has TRBV28 and TRBJ1-3; D perhaps matches TRBD1 (6 bases). V lost 8 bases to trimming and J lost 3 bases, with 14 bases between them. The V gene's germline CDR1 is MDHEN and CDR2 SYDVKM. The CDR3 is made up of 14 amino acids. The CDR3 spells CASSRGASGNTIYF. The CDR3 DNA follows: TGTGCCAGCTCCCGGGGGGCAAGTGGAAACACCATATATTTT.

V is TRBV5-1 and J is TRBJ2-2; 8 bases map to TRBD2. Germline values: CDR1 SGHRS, CDR2 YFSETQ. V shed 7 bases and J 6 bases; nucleotides not matched to a gene: 11. CDR3 length: 15 residues. CDR3 sequence (DNA): TGCGCCAGCTCTGGGGGACTAGTTCTTCCCGGGGAGCTGTTTTTT. Amino acid sequence: CASSGGLVLPGELFF.

This sequence joins TRBV21-1 and TRBJ2-7; TRBD1 is taken as the D call from the table, unchecked against the DNA. TRBV21-1 is given as a pseudogene. The CDR3 consists of 14 residues. The CDR3 is CASLQVGQGYEQYF. DNA of the CDR3: TGTGCCAGCCTCCAAGTAGGACAGGGCTACGAGCAGTACTTC.

The chain recombines TRBV18 with TRBJ1-5, with TRBD1 as a possible D gene (5 bases). CDR1 is KGHSH and CDR2 is LQKENI in the germline V gene. Deletions cut 3 bases from V and 7 bases from J, with 10 bases between. The CDR3 contains 13 residues. CDR3 DNA: TGTGCCAGCTCACCGGGCAGGGCACAGCCCCAGCATTTT. It is translated as CASSPGRAQPQHF. Looking up the rest from reference TRBV18 and TRBJ1-5 gives the full variable domain: NAGVMQNPRHLVRRRGQEARLRCSPMKGHSHVYWYRQLPEEGLKFMVYLQKENIIDESGMPKERFSAEFPKEGPSILRIQQVVRGDSAAYFCASSPGRAQPQHFGDGTRLSIL.